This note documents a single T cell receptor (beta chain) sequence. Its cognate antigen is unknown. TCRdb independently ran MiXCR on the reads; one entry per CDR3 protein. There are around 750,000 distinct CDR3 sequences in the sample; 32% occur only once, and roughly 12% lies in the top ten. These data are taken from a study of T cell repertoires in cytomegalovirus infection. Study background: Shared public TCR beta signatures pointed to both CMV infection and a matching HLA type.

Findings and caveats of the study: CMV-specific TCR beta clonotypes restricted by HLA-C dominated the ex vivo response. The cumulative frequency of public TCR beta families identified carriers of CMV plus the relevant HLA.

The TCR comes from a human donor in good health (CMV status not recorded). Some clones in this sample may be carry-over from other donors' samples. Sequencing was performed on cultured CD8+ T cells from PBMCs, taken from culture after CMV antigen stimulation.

The CDR3 DNA sequence: TGTGCCAGCATGGCCATCAATTCACCCCTCCACTTT. It translates to CASMAINSPLHF. The chain carries TRBV27 and TRBJ1-6; D is undetermined. The CDR3 length is 12 residues. The germline V gene has CDR1 MNHEY and CDR2 SMNVEV (reference sequence). Trimming cost V 7 bases and J 7 bases, with 8 bases left between them.